One sample yielded the 30 T cell receptor beta chains listed below, sequenced in a study of shared clonotypes between healthy human individuals. Sequencing was performed with immunoSEQ multiplex PCR; in TCRdb, only in-frame clones are kept and a portion is missing. Of around 2.3 million clones detected, almost 96% appear once; the ten largest clones hold roughly 0.13%. The material sequenced was naive CD4+ T cells sorted from blood. The subset: CD45RA+ positively selected. The receptors here all came from a man aged 18 to 29 in good health.

The J gene is TRBJ2-7, the V gene TRBV11-2; D is possibly TRBD2 (5 bases). Trimming pared 1 base from V and 0 bases from J, leaving 10 bases between. Germline V gene data show CDR1 as SGHAT and CDR2 as FQNNGV. CDR3 size: 15 residues. The CDR3 loop is CASSLVDGNSYEQYF. DNA for the CDR3: TGTGCCAGCAGCTTAGTAGACGGGAACTCCTACGAGCAGTACTTC.

The chain couples TRBV5-1 to TRBJ2-1; D is perhaps TRBD2 (6 bases). Germline V gene sequence: CDR1 SGHRS, CDR2 YFSETQ. The V end lost 0 bases, the J end lost 6 bases, and 16 bases lay between the germline ends. The CDR3 consists of 16 residues. The CDR3 reads CASSLAGGAVGNEQFF. The DNA of the CDR3 is TGCGCCAGCAGCTTGGCCGGGGGAGCAGTAGGCAATGAGCAGTTCTTC.

With respect to this clone: At the DNA level, this CDR3 is encoded by other sequences in the same sample as well. The chain employs TRBV7-2 and TRBJ1-2; D is unresolved. CDR3 length equals 14 residues. The V end lost 3 bases, the J end lost 0 bases, and 8 bases lay between the germline ends. The germline V gene encodes CDR1 SGHTA and CDR2 FQGNSA. The CDR3 protein is CASSFGAANYGYTF. CDR3 in DNA: TGTGCCAGCAGCTTTGGCGCCGCTAACTATGGCTACACCTTC. The full variable domain, in which reference TRBV7-2 and TRBJ1-2 provide the parts outside the CDR3, is GAGVSQSPSNKVTEKGKDVELRCDPISGHTALYWYRQSLGQGLEFLIYFQGNSAPDKSGLPSDRFSAERTGGSVSTLTIQRTQQEDSAVYLCASSFGAANYGYTFGSGTRLTVV.

V gene TRBV28 combines with J gene TRBJ1-5; perhaps TRBD1 as D (5 bases). The germline CDR1 and CDR2 sequences are MDHEN and SYDVKM. This CDR3 has 15 residues. The V and J ends lost 1 base and 1 base respectively, with 8 bases between them. CDR3 sequence: CASSLSGWSNQPQHF. CDR3 nucleotides: TGTGCCAGCAGTTTATCAGGGTGGAGCAATCAGCCCCAGCATTTT.

This chain uses TRBV11-2 with TRBJ2-7, with D possibly matching TRBD1 (8 bases). Per germline, CDR1 SGHAT and CDR2 FQNNGV. The CDR3 spans 15 residues. V dropped 5 bases and J dropped 2 bases, with 16 bases sitting between them. CDR3 coding DNA: TGTGCCAGCAGCCGGGAGGCAGGGGGCCCCTACGAGCAGTACTTC. Protein sequence: CASSREAGGPYEQYF.

This chain connects TRBV7-2 to TRBJ2-4; 7 bases align to TRBD2. The ends lost 5 bases at V and 8 bases at J; junction bases unmatched: 9. The V gene's germline CDR1 is SGHTA and CDR2 FQGNSA. CDR3 length equals 14 residues. CDR3 amino acids: CASSLHSAGDIQYF. DNA of the CDR3: TGTGCCAGCAGCCTACACTCGGCGGGAGACATTCAGTACTTC.

This chain uses TRBV9 with TRBJ2-7; D might be TRBD1 (7 bases). The germline gives CDR1 SGDLS, CDR2 YYNGEE. The CDR3 covers 15 residues. V was cut by 4 bases and J by 3 bases, with 17 bases left in between. The CDR3 region has the DNA TGTGCCAGCAGCCCGTCAGGGGGGTACAACTACGAGCAGTACTTC. It yields the protein CASSPSGGYNYEQYF.

The CDR3 protein is CASSRIGLRGYGYTF. In nucleotides, the CDR3 is TGTGCCAGCAGCCGAATCGGCCTACGGGGCTATGGCTACACCTTC. The chain combines TRBV27 with TRBJ1-2; D not certain. Germline lookup yields CDR1 MNHEY and CDR2 SMNVEV (reference sequence). CDR3 length equals 15 residues. V lost 6 bases to trimming and J lost 4 bases, with 18 bases between them.

The chain carries TRBV6-1 and TRBJ2-7; D might be TRBD1 (5 bases). This CDR3 contains 11 residues. Per the germline V gene, CDR1 is MNHNS and CDR2 is SASEGT. V lost 6 bases to trimming and J lost 5 bases, with 8 bases between them. CDR3 sequence reads: CASSSGNEQYF. CDR3 sequence (DNA): TGTGCCAGCAGCTCAGGGAACGAGCAGTACTTC.

This clone was counted between two and nine times. This chain links TRBV20-1 with TRBJ1-1; maybe TRBD1 (6 bases). Germline CDR1 is DFQATT and CDR2 is SNEGSKA (reference sequence). The V gene lost 3 bases and the J gene lost 10 bases, with 9 bases spanning the gap. The CDR3 is made up of 10 amino acids. In nucleotides, the CDR3 is TGCAGTGCTAGCCAGGGGCCAGCTTTCTTT. This translates into CSASQGPAFF.

This rearrangement joins TRBV6-5 to TRBJ1-1, with TRBD1 identical over 7 bases. Unmatched junction bases numbered 11, after V lost 5 bases and J lost 5 bases. CDR1 and CDR2 (germline): MNHEY, SVGAGI. This CDR3 is 15 amino acids long. CDR3 region: CASSPRQGRGTEAFF. CDR3 DNA sequence: TGTGCCAGCAGTCCTAGACAGGGTCGCGGTACTGAAGCTTTCTTT.

V gene TRBV15 combines with J gene TRBJ1-5; 8 bases agree with TRBD1. This CDR3 region has 14 residues. J was trimmed by 4 bases and V by 9 bases; bases with no gene match: 8. Looked up from germline, CDR1 is LNHNV and CDR2 is YYDKDF (reference sequence). CDR3 region: CATSTGAWNQPQHF. CDR3 sequence (DNA): TGTGCCACTTCGACAGGGGCATGGAATCAGCCCCAGCATTTT.

The chain links TRBV19 to TRBJ2-3, with D perhaps being TRBD1 or TRBD2 (5 bases each). The CDR3 loop spans 13 amino acids. Germline V gene data show CDR1 as LNHDA and CDR2 as SQIVND (reference sequence). V was trimmed by 9 bases and J by 2 bases, leaving 12 bases between them. The CDR3 region is CASGARDTDTQYF. CDR3 nucleotide sequence: TGTGCCAGCGGGGCCAGGGACACAGATACGCAGTATTTT.

The rearrangement joins TRBV5-1 to TRBJ2-2; no clear D. This CDR3 is 14 amino acids long. Trimming shortened V by 5 bases and J by 4 bases, and 12 bases separated the two germline ends. Germline V gene data show CDR1 as SGHRS and CDR2 as YFSETQ. The CDR3: CASRLIISTGELFF. The CDR3 nucleotides are TGCGCCAGCAGGTTGATTATCAGCACCGGGGAGCTGTTTTTT. The variable domain in full, completed from reference TRBV5-1 and TRBJ2-2, reads KAGVTQTPRYLIKTRGQQVTLSCSPISGHRSVSWYQQTPGQGLQFLFEYFSETQRNKGNFPGRFSGRQFSNSRSEMNVSTLELGDSALYLCASRLIISTGELFFGEGSRLTVL.

The gene calls are TRBV9 and TRBJ2-3, with a weak D call TRBD2 (5 bases). The CDR3 is made up of 14 amino acids. V shed 3 bases and J shed 5 bases, with 13 bases lying between them. Germline V lookup: CDR1 SGDLS, CDR2 YYNGEE. DNA for the CDR3: TGTGCCAGCAGCGAACGACCTAGCTTAGATACGCAGTATTTT. Translated: CASSERPSLDTQYF.

This chain links TRBV5-6 with TRBJ1-6, with 12 positions matching TRBD1. Germline trimming cut 4 bases from V and 9 bases from J; bases unmatched to any gene: 8. Germline CDR1 reads SGHDT; CDR2 reads YYEEEE. This CDR3 has 16 amino acids. The CDR3 coding sequence is TGTGCCAGCAGCAAGGGACAGGGGGCAATAATTTCACCCCTCCACTTT. This codes for CASSKGQGAIISPLHF.

Regarding this clone: This specimen includes other DNA sequences encoding the same CDR3. The chain recombines TRBV18 with TRBJ2-5; D is undetermined. Germline V gene sequence: CDR1 KGHSH, CDR2 LQKENI. CDR3 length: 13 amino acids. V dropped 3 bases and J dropped 1 base, with 6 bases sitting between them. In DNA form, the CDR3 reads TGTGCCAGCTCACCTGACCTCCAAGAGACCCAGTACTTC. This translates into CASSPDLQETQYF.

In its sample, this clone was seen a few times. This chain links TRBV6-1 with TRBJ1-6; D ambiguous. Germline V gene data show CDR1 as MNHNS and CDR2 as SASEGT. CDR3 size: 13 residues. Trimming cost V 7 bases and J 7 bases, with 11 bases left between them. CDR3 sequence: CASMSRTNSPLHF. Here the CDR3 DNA reads TGTGCCAGCATGTCCAGGACCAATTCACCCCTCCACTTT.

J is TRBJ1-6 and V is TRBV10-3, with 9 positions matching TRBD1. The germline gives CDR1 ENHRY, CDR2 SYGVKD. The length of the CDR3 is 14 residues. V lost 6 bases to trimming and J lost 8 bases; unmatched junction nucleotides: 5. The CDR3 DNA reads as TGTGCCATCAGGGGGACAGGGATGGATTCACCCCTCCACTTT. Its translation: CAIRGTGMDSPLHF.

The genes are TRBV6-1 and TRBJ1-4; possible D gene TRBD1, 6 bases. CDR1 is MNHNS, CDR2 SASEGT, per germline. This CDR3 spans 14 amino acids. V was clipped by 3 bases and J by 4 bases, with 9 bases between them. The CDR3 DNA is TGTGCCAGCAGTGAGGACAGTTTTAATGAAAAACTGTTTTTT. It translates to CASSEDSFNEKLFF.

The chain combines TRBV9 with TRBJ2-1, with D possibly called TRBD1 or TRBD2 (5 bases each). CDR3 length: 18 amino acids. Looked up from germline, CDR1 is SGDLS and CDR2 is YYNGEE. V lost 0 bases and J lost 5, with 21 bases in between. CDR3 DNA sequence: TGTGCCAGCAGCGTAGTAAGTCAGGGACCGGGGCGCCACAATGAGCAGTTCTTC. This encodes CASSVVSQGPGRHNEQFF.

The J gene is TRBJ1-1, the V gene TRBV19; D gene unclear. The germline V and J ends were trimmed by 1 base and 7 bases, with 13 bases remaining between them. The CDR3 covers 14 residues. Germline assignment: CDR1 LNHDA and CDR2 SQIVND (reference sequence). CDR3 sequence reads: CASSIGDDWNEAFF. The DNA of the CDR3 is TGTGCCAGTAGTATAGGGGATGACTGGAATGAAGCTTTCTTT. Based on the CDR3 plus reference TRBV19 and TRBJ1-1, the full variable domain is DGGITQSPKYLFRKEGQNVTLSCEQNLNHDAMYWYRQDPGQGLRLIYYSQIVNDFQKGDIAEGYSVSREKKESFPLTVTSAQKNPTAFYLCASSIGDDWNEAFFGQGTRLTVV.

The chain couples TRBV6-1 to TRBJ1-4, with 8 bases fitting TRBD1. The CDR3 loop spans 15 amino acids. The V gene's germline CDR1 is MNHNS and CDR2 SASEGT. V lost 5 bases, J lost 3 bases, and 5 bases stayed unmatched. The CDR3 DNA reads as TGTGCCAGCAGTCCAGGACAGGGCGCTAATGAAAAACTGTTTTTT. Translated: CASSPGQGANEKLFF.

The chain couples TRBV19 to TRBJ2-3; 10 bases align to TRBD2. CDR3 length: 18 amino acids. J was trimmed by 0 bases and V by 4 bases; bases with no gene match: 10. Looked up from germline, CDR1 is LNHDA and CDR2 is SQIVND (reference sequence). CDR3 nucleotides: TGTGCCAGTAGTACGACCGGGACTAGCGTGTCTAGCACAGATACGCAGTATTTT. Translated: CASSTTGTSVSSTDTQYF.

The rearrangement links TRBV18 to TRBJ1-2, with D possibly TRBD1 on 6 matching bases. Germline CDR1 is KGHSH and CDR2 is LQKENI. V shed 6 bases and J shed 6 bases, with 20 bases lying between them. This CDR3 is built from 15 residues. The CDR3 DNA is TGTGCCAGCTCGCAAGACCTTGTGGCAGGGGATGGCTACACCTTC. This gives the protein CASSQDLVAGDGYTF.

This sequence joins TRBV7-8 and TRBJ2-3; 14 bases are a match to TRBD2. This CDR3 has 18 residues. The V gene's germline CDR1 is SGHVS and CDR2 FQNEAQ. V dropped 5 bases and J dropped 8; count of bases not matched to a gene: 15. CDR3 in DNA: TGTGCCAGCAGCCAAGGGGGGACTAGCGGGAGAAGTGTGGGTACGCAGTATTTT. Encoded protein: CASSQGGTSGRSVGTQYF.

This clone is a singleton in its sample. This sequence joins TRBV4-1 and TRBJ2-4; TRBD2 aligns across 8 bases. Germline lookup yields CDR1 MGHRA and CDR2 YSYEKL. With 1 base clipped from V and 0 bases from J, the junction kept 14 bases outside the gene matches. This CDR3 spans 20 amino acids. CDR3 in amino acids: CASSQARLAQKLEAKNIQYF. CDR3 nucleotide sequence: TGCGCCAGCAGCCAAGCCAGACTAGCGCAGAAACTAGAAGCCAAAAACATTCAGTACTTC.

The rearrangement joins TRBV14 to TRBJ2-7, with 8 bases fitting TRBD1. Germline lookup yields CDR1 SGHDN and CDR2 FVKESK. Losses at the gene ends were 0 bases for V and 1 base for J; bases not matched to a gene: 14. The CDR3 covers 19 residues. The CDR3 region is CASSQDQGQGSPGSYEQYF. CDR3 DNA: TGTGCCAGCAGCCAAGATCAAGGACAGGGCTCGCCTGGTTCCTACGAGCAGTACTTC.

V is TRBV28 and J is TRBJ1-6, with D perhaps matching TRBD1 (6 bases). Germline V gene sequence: CDR1 MDHEN, CDR2 SYDVKM. CDR3 length equals 15 residues. Between the trimmed V and J ends, which lost 4 bases and 7 bases, there was a span of 14 bases. The CDR3 protein is CASSSYRVNNSPLHF. The CDR3 DNA sequence: TGTGCCAGCAGTTCCTACAGGGTTAACAATTCACCCCTCCACTTT.

This chain uses TRBV6-5 with TRBJ2-2; D is unclear. The CDR3 length is 16 residues. CDR1 is MNHEY and CDR2 is SVGAGI in the germline V gene. V lost 0 bases to trimming and J lost 6 bases, with 14 bases between them. The CDR3 loop reads CASSYSIPGLSGELFF. For the CDR3, the DNA is TGTGCCAGCAGTTACTCGATACCCGGTCTCTCCGGGGAGCTGTTTTTT.